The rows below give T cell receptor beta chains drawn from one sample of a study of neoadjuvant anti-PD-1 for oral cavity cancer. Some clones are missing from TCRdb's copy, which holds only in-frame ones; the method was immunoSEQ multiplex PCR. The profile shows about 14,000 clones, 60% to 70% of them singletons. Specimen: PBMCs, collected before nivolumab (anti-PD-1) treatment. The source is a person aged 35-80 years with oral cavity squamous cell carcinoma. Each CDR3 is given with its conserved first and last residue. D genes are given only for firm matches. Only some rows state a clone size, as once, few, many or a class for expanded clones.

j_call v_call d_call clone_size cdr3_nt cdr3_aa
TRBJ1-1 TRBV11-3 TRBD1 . TGTGCCAGCAGCCAAAGTTCGACAGGGATTGGGGGAGCGGGCACTGAAGCTTTCTTT CASSQSSTGIGGAGTEAFF
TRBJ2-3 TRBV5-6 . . TGTGCCAGCAGCTCCGGACCCAGCACAGATACGCAGTATTTT CASSSGPSTDTQYF
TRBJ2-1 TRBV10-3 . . TGTGCCATCAGTGAGTCTGGGGGGGCTAATGAGCAGTTCTTC CAISESGGANEQFF
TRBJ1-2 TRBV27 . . TGTGCCAGCAGTATGTACAGGGAAGGTAGCGGCTACACCTTC CASSMYREGSGYTF
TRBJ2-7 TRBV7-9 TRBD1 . TGTGCCAGCAGCCCATCCGGGACAGCCAACGAGCAGTACTTC CASSPSGTANEQYF
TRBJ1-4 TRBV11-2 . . TGTGCCAGCAGCCTTTCCTTATCGGCGACTAATGAAAAACTGTTTTTT CASSLSLSATNEKLFF
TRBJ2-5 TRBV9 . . TGTGCCAGCACCTTCGCCCAGGGTCAGGGAGAGACCCAGTACTTC CASTFAQGQGETQYF
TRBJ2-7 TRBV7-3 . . TGTGCCAGCAGCTTGGGGGCGCATAGCTCCTACGAGCAGTACTTC CASSLGAHSSYEQYF
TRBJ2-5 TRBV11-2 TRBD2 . TGTGCCAGCAGCTTAGTGGCTAGCGGATCGACCCAGTACTTC CASSLVASGSTQYF
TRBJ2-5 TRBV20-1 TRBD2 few TGCAGTGCGAGAGCGGGGGAGACCCAGTACTTC CSARAGETQYF
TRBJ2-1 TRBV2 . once TGTGCCAGCTCTACCACCGGGGGCAATGAGCAGTTCTTC CASSTTGGNEQFF
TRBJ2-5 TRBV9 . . TGTGCCAGCAGCGTAGGGGCTCAAGAGACCCAGTACTTC CASSVGAQETQYF
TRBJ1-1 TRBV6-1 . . TGTGCCAGCACCGAGGGGGGACCCTCTGAAGCTTTCTTT CASTEGGPSEAFF
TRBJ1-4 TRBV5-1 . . TGCGCCAGCAGCTTGGCCCCGGGGCGAGAAGAAAAACTGTTTTTT CASSLAPGREEKLFF
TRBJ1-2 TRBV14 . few TGTGCCAGCAGCCAAGATTGGGTACGGGGTGGCTACACCTTC CASSQDWVRGGYTF
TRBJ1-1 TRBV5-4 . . TGTGCCAGCAGCTCAGACAACGTCAGGGTCACTGAAGCTTTCTTT CASSSDNVRVTEAFF
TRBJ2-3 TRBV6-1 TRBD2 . TGTGCCAGCAAACTAGCGGGGAAAGATACGCAGTATTTT CASKLAGKDTQYF
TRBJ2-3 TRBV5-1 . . TGCGCCAGCAGCTTGCTGATTAGCACAGATACGCAGTATTTT CASSLLISTDTQYF
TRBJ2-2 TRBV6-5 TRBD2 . TGTGCCAGCACCCTCAAAAGCGGGAGGACCGGGGAGCTGTTTTTT CASTLKSGRTGELFF
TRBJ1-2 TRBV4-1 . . TGCGCCAGCAGCCAAAGAACAGGAGACTATGGCTACACCTTC CASSQRTGDYGYTF
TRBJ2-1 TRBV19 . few TGTGCCAGTAGTATAGGCGGGACTCTAAGTGAGCAGTTCTTC CASSIGGTLSEQFF
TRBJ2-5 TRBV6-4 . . TGTGCCAGCAGTAGGGAAACGCAAGAGACCCAGTACTTC CASSRETQETQYF
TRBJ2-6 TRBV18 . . TGTGCCAGCTCACCACTTGGGGTCTCTGGGGCCAACGTCCTGACTTTC CASSPLGVSGANVLTF
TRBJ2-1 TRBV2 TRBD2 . TGTGCCAGCAGGGCCTTTACACTAGCGGGCACCTCCTACAATGAGCAGTTCTTC CASRAFTLAGTSYNEQFF
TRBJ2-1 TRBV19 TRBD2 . TGTGCCACCCAACTAGCGGGAAGCTACAATGAGCAGTTCTTC CATQLAGSYNEQFF
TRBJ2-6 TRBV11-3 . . TGTGCCAGCAGCCCCTCACACTCTGGGGCCAACGTCCTGACTTTC CASSPSHSGANVLTF
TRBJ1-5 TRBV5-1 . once TGCGCCAGCAGCGCCGGACAGCCGGGTCAGCCCCAGCATTTT CASSAGQPGQPQHF
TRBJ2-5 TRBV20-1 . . TGCAGTGCCGGGGCGGGGGAGACCCAGTACTTC CSAGAGETQYF
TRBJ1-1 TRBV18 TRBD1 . TGTGCCAGCTCTCCCAAGGGGACAGCCATGAACACTGAAGCTTTCTTT CASSPKGTAMNTEAFF
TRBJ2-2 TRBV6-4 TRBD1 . TGTGCCAGCAGCCGCTCCGGGACAGGGGCGAACACCGGGGAGCTGTTTTTT CASSRSGTGANTGELFF
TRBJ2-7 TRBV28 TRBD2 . TGTGCCACATCTCTGACTAGCGGGATACAGTACTTC CATSLTSGIQYF
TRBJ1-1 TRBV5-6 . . TGTGCCAGCAGCTTGGCGGGGGCGGGCACTGAAGCTTTCTTT CASSLAGAGTEAFF
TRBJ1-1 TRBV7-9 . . TGTGCCAGCAGCTTCGGAATTCCGAACACTGAAGCTTTCTTT CASSFGIPNTEAFF
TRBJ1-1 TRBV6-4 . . TGTGCCAGCAAAATAGCCGGAGAGAACACTGAAGCTTTCTTT CASKIAGENTEAFF
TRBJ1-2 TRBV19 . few TGTGCCAGTAGTACAAGCGTCCGCTATGGCTACACCTTC CASSTSVRYGYTF
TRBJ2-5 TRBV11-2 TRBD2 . TGTGCCAGCAGCGATAGAGTTAGCGGGGTAGAGACCCAGTACTTC CASSDRVSGVETQYF
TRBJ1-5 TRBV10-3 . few TGTGCCATCAGTGAGCAGCCAGACAATCAGCCCCAGCATTTT CAISEQPDNQPQHF
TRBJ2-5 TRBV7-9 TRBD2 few TGTGCCAGCAGCCAAGCGGGGGGTTGGGAGACCCAGTACTTC CASSQAGGWETQYF
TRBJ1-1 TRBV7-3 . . TGTGCCAGCAGCCCAACGACAGTGAACACTGAAGCTTTCTTT CASSPTTVNTEAFF
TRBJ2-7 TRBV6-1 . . TGTGCCAGCAGTGAAGTGGAGGTAGGGGAGCAGTACTTC CASSEVEVGEQYF
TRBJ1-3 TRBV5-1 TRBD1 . TGCGCCAGCAGCTTGACAGGGGGCAGCTCTGGAAACACCATATATTTT CASSLTGGSSGNTIYF
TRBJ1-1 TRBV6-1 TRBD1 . TGTGCCAGCAGTTCGACAGGGCATGCTTTCTTT CASSSTGHAFF
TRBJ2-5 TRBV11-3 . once TGTGCCAGCAGCACCAATCAAGAGACCCAGTACTTC CASSTNQETQYF
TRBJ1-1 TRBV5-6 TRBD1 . TGTGCCAGCAGCGGCGGGACAGCGGAGAAACGGTTTGAAGCTTTCTTT CASSGGTAEKRFEAFF
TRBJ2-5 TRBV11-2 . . TGTGCCAGCAGCTCAGAACCGCTCAAGACCCAGTACTTC CASSSEPLKTQYF
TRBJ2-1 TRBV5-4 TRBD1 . TGTGCCAGCATAGATCCCCGACAGGGGGGCAATGAGCAGTTCTTC CASIDPRQGGNEQFF
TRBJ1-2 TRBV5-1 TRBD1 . TGCGCCAGCAGCTTATCCCAGGGGGACGGAGGCTACACCTTC CASSLSQGDGGYTF
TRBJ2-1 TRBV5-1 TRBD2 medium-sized TGCGCCAGCAGCTCACGCCCGGGACTAGCGGACTACAATGAGCAGTTCTTC CASSSRPGLADYNEQFF
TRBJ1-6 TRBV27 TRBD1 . TGTGCCAGCAGTCCCCGCTTGGGACAGAGGGTAAATTCACCCCTCCACTTT CASSPRLGQRVNSPLHF
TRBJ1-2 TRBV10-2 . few TGCGCCAGCAGCCAGGGTCCTAACTATGGCTACACCTTC CASSQGPNYGYTF
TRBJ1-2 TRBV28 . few TGTGCCAGCAGTGGGGGGTTCTATGGCTACACCTTC CASSGGFYGYTF
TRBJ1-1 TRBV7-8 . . TGTGCCAGCAGCTTTGAACAGTTTGAAGCTTTCTTT CASSFEQFEAFF